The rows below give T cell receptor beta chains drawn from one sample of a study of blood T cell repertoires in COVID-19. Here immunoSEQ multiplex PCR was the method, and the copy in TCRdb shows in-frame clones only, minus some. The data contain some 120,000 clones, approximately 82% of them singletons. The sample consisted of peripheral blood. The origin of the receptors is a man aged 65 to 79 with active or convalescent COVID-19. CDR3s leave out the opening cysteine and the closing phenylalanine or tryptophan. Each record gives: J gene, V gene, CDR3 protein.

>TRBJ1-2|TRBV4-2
ASSHEGRYT
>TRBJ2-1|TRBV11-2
ASSHGSISYNEQF
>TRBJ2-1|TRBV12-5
ASGLVLGGPSLYNEQF
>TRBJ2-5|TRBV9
ASSGGLGETQY
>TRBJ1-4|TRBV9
ASSPKENEKLF
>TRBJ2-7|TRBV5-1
ASSNPGQGAYEQY
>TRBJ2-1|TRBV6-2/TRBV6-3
ASSSTGGDYYNEQF
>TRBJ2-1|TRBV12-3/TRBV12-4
ASTSARREQF
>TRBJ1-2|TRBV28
ASTLEGGTNYGYT
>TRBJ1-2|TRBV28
ASSSPGQGADGYT
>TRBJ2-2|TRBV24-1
ATSDRGSGGTGELF
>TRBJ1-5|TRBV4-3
ASSQDGAGGQPQH
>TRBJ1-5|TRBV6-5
ASKWGQGLQPQH
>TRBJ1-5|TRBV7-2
ASSPGGARNQPQH
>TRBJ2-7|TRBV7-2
ASSNLPRLAEVYEQY
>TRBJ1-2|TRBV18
ASSPRTGDEGYGYT
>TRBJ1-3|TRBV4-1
ASSQEGTVSSGNTIY
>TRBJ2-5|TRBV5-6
ASSPGTGGETQY
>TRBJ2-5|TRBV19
ASSMVRETQY
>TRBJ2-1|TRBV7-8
ASSLFDNEQF
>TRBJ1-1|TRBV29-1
SAARGDTEAF
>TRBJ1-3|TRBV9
ASSVGGVSGNTIY
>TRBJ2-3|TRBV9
ASSAPWDRITDTQY
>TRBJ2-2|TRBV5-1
ASSPLTGHANTGELF
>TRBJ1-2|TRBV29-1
SAGEDGSYGYT
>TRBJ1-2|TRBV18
ASSPGTGSFWGGYT
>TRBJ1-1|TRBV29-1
SVPETAKAF
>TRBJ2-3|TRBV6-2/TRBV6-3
ASSSSGRAGDTQY
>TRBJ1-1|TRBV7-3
ASSGLVGTEAF
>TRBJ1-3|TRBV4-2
ASSQVPQAYSGNTIY
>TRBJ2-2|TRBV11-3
ASSDRGRSTGELF
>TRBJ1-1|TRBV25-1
ASQGQGLTEAF
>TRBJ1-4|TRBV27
ASSWKGQKLF
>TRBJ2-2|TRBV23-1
ASRQGRLGGELF
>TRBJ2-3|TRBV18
ASSLLELAVSTDTQY